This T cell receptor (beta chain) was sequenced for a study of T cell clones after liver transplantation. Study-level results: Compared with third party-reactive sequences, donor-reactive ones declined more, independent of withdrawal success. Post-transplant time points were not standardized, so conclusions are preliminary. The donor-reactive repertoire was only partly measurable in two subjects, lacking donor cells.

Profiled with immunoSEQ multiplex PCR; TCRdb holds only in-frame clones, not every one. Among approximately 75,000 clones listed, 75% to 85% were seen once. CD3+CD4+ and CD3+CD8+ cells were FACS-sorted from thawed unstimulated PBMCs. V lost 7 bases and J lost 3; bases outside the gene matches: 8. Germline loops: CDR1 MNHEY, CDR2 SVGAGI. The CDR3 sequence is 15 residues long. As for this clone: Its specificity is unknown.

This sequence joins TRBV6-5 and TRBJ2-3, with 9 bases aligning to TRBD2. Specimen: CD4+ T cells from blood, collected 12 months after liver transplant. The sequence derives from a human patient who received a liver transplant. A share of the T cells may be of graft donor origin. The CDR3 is CASTRGSGSTDTQYF. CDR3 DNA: TGTGCCAGCACCCGGGGTAGCGGGAGTACAGATACGCAGTATTTT.